These 16 T cell receptor beta chains share one sample of origin, sequenced in a study of a mutant IDH1 vaccine in newly diagnosed glioma. This sample's time point: week 11, during vaccination. The vaccine gave 300 ug of a 20-mer mutant IDH1 peptide subcutaneously per dose. The antigens these receptors bind are not known. Produced via immunoSEQ multiplex PCR; TCRdb's table is partial and in-frame only. The sample contains about 130,000 clones, 80% of which appear only once. Sequenced material: PBMCs, taken from a glioma patient whose treatment included an IDH1 peptide vaccine. The receptors come from a man aged 35-49 years with glioma.

The chain is built from TRBV4-2 and TRBJ2-1; D unclear. The ends were cut back, 1 base at V and 4 bases at J, with 5 bases in the middle. The CDR3 sequence is 13 residues long. The germline V gene encodes CDR1 LGHNA and CDR2 YNFKEQ. DNA of the CDR3: TGTGCCAGCAGCCAAGGGCTGTACAATGAGCAGTTCTTC. This sequence encodes CASSQGLYNEQFF.

This CDR3 is CASSSLTPGLKYGYTF. CDR3 DNA: TGTGCCAGTAGTTCCCTCACCCCCGGACTAAAATATGGCTACACCTTC. This chain joins TRBV19 and TRBJ1-2; D is unclear. CDR1 LNHDA and CDR2 SQIVND come from the germline V gene (reference sequence). The V end lost 5 bases, the J end lost 5 bases, and 21 bases lay between the germline ends. The CDR3 has 16 amino acids.

This clone was observed a handful of times. V usage is TRBV5-6 and J usage is TRBJ2-2; 8 bases align to TRBD1. Germline lookup yields CDR1 SGHDT and CDR2 YYEEEE. The CDR3 consists of 17 residues. Trimming took 0 bases from V and 5 from J; bases not matched to a gene: 9. CDR3 sequence: CASSLGQGIFRTGELFF. The CDR3 DNA reads TGTGCCAGCAGCTTGGGACAGGGGATCTTTCGTACCGGGGAGCTGTTTTTT.

The rearrangement joins TRBV19 to TRBJ2-7; unclear D gene. Germline V gives CDR1 LNHDA, CDR2 SQIVND (reference sequence). This CDR3 is 13 amino acids long. V was pared by 1 base and J by 1 base, with 5 bases between. The CDR3 DNA is TGTGCCAGTAGTATAGTAGGGTCCTACGAGCAGTACTTC. It encodes CASSIVGSYEQYF.

The chain uses TRBV6-5 and TRBJ2-7; D is perhaps TRBD2 (6 bases). V dropped 0 bases and J dropped 4 bases, with 13 bases sitting between them. Germline assignment: CDR1 MNHEY and CDR2 SVGAGI. This CDR3 region has 15 residues. CDR3 DNA sequence: TGTGCCAGCAGTTACTCGGCCCTCGGGAGTTACGAGCAGTACTTC. It codes for CASSYSALGSYEQYF.

V and J are TRBV6-5 and TRBJ1-3; tentative D call: TRBD1 (5 bases). The V gene lost 9 bases and the J gene lost 0 bases, with 12 bases spanning the gap. The CDR3 has 14 residues. Germline lookup yields CDR1 MNHEY and CDR2 SVGAGI. Written as DNA, the CDR3 is TGTGCCAGTCGTGGACACCTCTCTGGAAACACCATATATTTT. It specifies CASRGHLSGNTIYF.

This sequence joins TRBV28 and TRBJ1-2; D unclear. V dropped 3 bases and J dropped 8 bases, with 13 bases sitting between them. Looked up from germline, CDR1 is MDHEN and CDR2 is SYDVKM. There are 13 residues in the CDR3. The CDR3 DNA sequence: TGTGCCAGCAGTTTGAGTGGCAGGAGGGGCTACACCTTC. Its translation is CASSLSGRRGYTF.

This clone was seen many times. The V gene is TRBV29-1, the J gene TRBJ1-1, with D uncertain. Germline loops: CDR1 SQVTM, CDR2 ANQGSEA. Trimming pared 6 bases from V and 1 base from J, leaving 12 bases between. The CDR3 covers 13 residues. Here the CDR3 reads CSVGWAGNTEAFF. The DNA of the CDR3 is TGCAGCGTGGGGTGGGCAGGGAACACTGAAGCTTTCTTT.

CDR3 DNA: TGTGCCAGCAGACTTCGCTCGGATGGAGGACTCTCCTACGAGCAGTACTTC. It codes for CASRLRSDGGLSYEQYF. This chain joins TRBV21-1 and TRBJ2-7; TRBD2 is the table's D call, not checked against the DNA. TRBV21-1 is a listed pseudogene. The CDR3 covers 17 residues.

Note on this clone: This same CDR3 is encoded by further DNA sequences in the sample. This chain connects TRBV4-3 to TRBJ2-7, with D possibly called TRBD1 or TRBD2 (6 bases each). In germline, CDR1 is LGHNA, CDR2 YSLEER. Between the trimmed V and J ends, which lost 4 bases and 4 bases, there was a span of 14 bases. The CDR3 sequence is 14 residues long. The CDR3 DNA follows: TGCGCCAGCAGCCCTAACAGGGCGGGGTACGAGCAGTACTTC. Its protein is CASSPNRAGYEQYF.

The rearrangement links TRBV12-5 to TRBJ1-2; the match to TRBD1 covers 8 bases. After removal of 1 base from V and 4 bases from J, the junction contained 8 bases not matched to a gene. The germline gives CDR1 LGHNT, CDR2 FRNRAP. The CDR3 is 16 amino acids. The CDR3 DNA sequence: TGTGCTAGTGGTTTGGATGAGTCAGGGGGCGTCTATGGCTACACCTTC. Translation: CASGLDESGGVYGYTF.

The chain carries TRBV4-3 and TRBJ2-5, with TRBD2 as a possible D gene (5 bases). Germline CDR1 LGHNA, CDR2 YSLEER. V lost 0 bases and J 1 base, leaving 9 bases between the germline ends. The CDR3 runs 15 residues. The CDR3 nucleotides are TGCGCCAGCAGCCAAGACGGAGAGGGCCAAGAGACCCAGTACTTC. Its protein is CASSQDGEGQETQYF.

The chain is built from TRBV30 and TRBJ2-7; TRBD2 might be the D (5 bases). The germline V gene has CDR1 GTSNPN and CDR2 SVGIG (reference sequence). The length of the CDR3 is 15 residues. V lost 2 bases, J lost 3 bases, and 17 bases lay in between. This CDR3 is CAWSIPREVIYEQYF. CDR3 nucleotide sequence: TGTGCCTGGAGTATCCCACGGGAAGTAATCTACGAGCAGTACTTC.

The chain uses TRBV10-3 and TRBJ2-5; 7 positions match TRBD2. The end of the DNA fits TRBJ2-7 better, so the J call may be wrong. The CDR3 has 15 amino acids. Per the germline V gene, CDR1 is ENHRY and CDR2 is SYGVKD. CDR3 bases: TGTGCCATCAGCGGGAGCGGGACCTCCCCAGGCGAGCAGTACTTC. Protein product: CAISGSGTSPGEQYF.

This clone is medium-sized in the sample. V is TRBV29-1 and J is TRBJ1-1; D not resolved. Germline V CDR1 and CDR2: SQVTM, ANQGSEA. The germline V and J ends were trimmed by 6 bases and 7 bases, with 12 bases remaining between them. The CDR3 is made up of 11 amino acids. The CDR3 sequence is CSVAPGLEAFF. CDR3 DNA sequence: TGCAGCGTAGCCCCGGGCCTTGAAGCTTTCTTT.

This chain links TRBV28 with TRBJ1-4; no reliable D call. The germline V gene encodes CDR1 MDHEN and CDR2 SYDVKM. The CDR3 runs 13 residues. With 5 bases removed from V and 8 bases from J, the gap between germline ends came to 12 bases. The CDR3 nucleotides read TGTGCCAGCAGTCTTCTACTTGAGGAAAAACTGTTTTTT. Residues: CASSLLLEEKLFF.